The clone carrying this T cell receptor (beta chain) was counted only a few times. The antigen is not known. The data were taken from a study of post-analysis software for immune sequencing data. The germline gives CDR1 SEHNR, CDR2 FQNEAQ (reference sequence). Trimming took 5 bases from V and 6 from J; bases not matched to a gene: 13. This CDR3 contains 16 residues. Whole-study findings and limits: Patients showed TRBV5-6, TRBV5-1 and TRBV20-1 among five TRBV segments more frequent than in controls. Multiple sclerosis was associated with a significant reduction in normalized Chao1 diversity relative to controls.

Incorporated into the TCR beta cDNA libraries were unique molecular identifiers, which served to reduce PCR and sequencing biases. It was from approximately 0.91 to 9.4 million T cells that 450,000 to 550,000 cDNA molecules came. TCRdb reprocessed the PCR reads via MiXCR and lists one record per CDR3 protein. The repertoire has some 690,000 distinct CDR3 sequences, roughly 30% of them found once; the top ten carry around 0.56%. The genes are TRBV7-9 and TRBJ2-5; 9 bases match TRBD2. Sequences were obtained from blood. This TCR was recovered from a girl between 5 and 17 years old with multiple sclerosis. The CDR3 is CASSPPVASGTQTQYF. The CDR3 bases are TGTGCCAGCAGCCCCCCGGTGGCTAGCGGGACCCAGACCCAGTACTTC.